This T cell receptor (beta chain) was sequenced for a study of shared clonotypes between healthy human individuals. V was pared by 0 bases and J by 2 bases, with 8 bases of the junction left unmatched. Looked up from germline, CDR1 is SGHRS and CDR2 is YFSETQ. The CDR3 loop spans 18 amino acids. Cells designated naive CD8 were CD45RO-negative and were positively selected for CCR7, with terminally differentiated effector memory CD45RA+ cells excluded. Method: immunoSEQ multiplex PCR; TCRdb's copy keeps in-frame clones and lacks some. The sample lists around 600,000 clones, roughly 98% seen once, with 0.25% to 0.35% in the top ten.

The receptor's source is a young man in good health. The V and J genes are TRBV5-1 and TRBJ2-2, with 9 bases matching TRBD1. Sequenced sample: naive CD8+ T cells sorted from blood. The CDR3 region is CASSLAFRDRDNTGELFF. CDR3 DNA: TGCGCCAGCAGCTTGGCGTTCCGGGACAGGGATAACACCGGGGAGCTGTTTTTT.